The source of this TCR beta chain is a study of cytomegalovirus exposure and HLA in healthy donors. From germline, CDR1 is SGHDT and CDR2 YYEEEE. The V segment lost 4 bases and the J segment 2 bases; nucleotides outside the gene matches: 7. CDR3 length equals 15 residues. In the PCR, 60 Vbeta and 13 Jbeta primers were used. Here immunoSEQ multiplex PCR was the method, and the copy in TCRdb shows in-frame clones only, minus some. Altogether 150,000 to 200,000 clones are present, around 75% being singletons, with the ten largest covering 2.9%. V and J are TRBV5-6 and TRBJ2-7, with 9 bases that match TRBD1. What was sequenced was PBMCs. The TCR comes from a female donor in good health and CMV-seronegative. The CDR3 loop is CASSRGQGSPYEQYF. CDR3 coding DNA: TGTGCCAGCAGCCGAGGACAGGGGTCGCCCTACGAGCAGTACTTC.